This paragraph reports one T cell receptor (beta chain). Its antigen is undetermined. Unstimulated naive, memory, effector memory and TEMRA subsets underwent sequencing in three donor pairs. The V end lost 4 bases, the J end lost 6 bases, and 17 bases lay between the germline ends. Germline CDR1 SGHDT, CDR2 YYEEEE. This CDR3 comprises 15 residues. Data came from immunoSEQ multiplex PCR; TCRdb stores just in-frame clones and leaves some out. The repertoire consists of around 65,000 clones, with roughly 85% occurring once and the leading ten covering 0.4% to 0.5%. This entry is derived from a study of siplizumab effects on memory and regulatory T cells. Study findings and constraints: Mapping to unstimulated subsets was achieved for only a minor fraction of alloreactive clones. Naive T cells looked more diverse than memory cells, and they looked like major contributors to the alloresponse. In roughly 75-95% of proliferating CD4+ or CD8+ clones, a naive or memory phenotype could not be assigned.

The sequenced sample consisted of memory CD4+ T cells sorted from blood. The rearrangement joins TRBV5-6 to TRBJ2-1; D tentatively fits TRBD1 or TRBD2 (6 bases each). The clonotype comes from a human donor in good health. This CDR3 reads CASSDTGRYRNEQFF. CDR3 bases: TGTGCCAGCAGCGACACAGGGAGGTACCGCAATGAGCAGTTCTTC.